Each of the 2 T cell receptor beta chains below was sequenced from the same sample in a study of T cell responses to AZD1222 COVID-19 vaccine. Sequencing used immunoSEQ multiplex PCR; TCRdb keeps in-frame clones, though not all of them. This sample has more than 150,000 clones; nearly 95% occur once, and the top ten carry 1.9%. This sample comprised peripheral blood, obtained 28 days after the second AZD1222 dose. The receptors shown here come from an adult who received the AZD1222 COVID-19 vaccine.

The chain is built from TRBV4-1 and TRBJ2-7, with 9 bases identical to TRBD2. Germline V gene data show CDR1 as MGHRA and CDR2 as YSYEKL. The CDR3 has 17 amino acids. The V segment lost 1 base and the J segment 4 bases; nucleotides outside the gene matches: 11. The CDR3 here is CASSQGIGLAGRYEQYF. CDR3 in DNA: TGCGCCAGCAGCCAAGGTATTGGGCTAGCGGGAAGGTACGAGCAGTACTTC.

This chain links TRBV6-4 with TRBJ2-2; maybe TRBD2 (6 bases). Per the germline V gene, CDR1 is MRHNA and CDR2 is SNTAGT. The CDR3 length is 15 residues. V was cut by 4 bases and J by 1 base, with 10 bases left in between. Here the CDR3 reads CASSADGGNTGELFF. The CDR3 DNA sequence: TGTGCCAGCAGTGCAGACGGGGGGAACACCGGGGAGCTGTTTTTT.